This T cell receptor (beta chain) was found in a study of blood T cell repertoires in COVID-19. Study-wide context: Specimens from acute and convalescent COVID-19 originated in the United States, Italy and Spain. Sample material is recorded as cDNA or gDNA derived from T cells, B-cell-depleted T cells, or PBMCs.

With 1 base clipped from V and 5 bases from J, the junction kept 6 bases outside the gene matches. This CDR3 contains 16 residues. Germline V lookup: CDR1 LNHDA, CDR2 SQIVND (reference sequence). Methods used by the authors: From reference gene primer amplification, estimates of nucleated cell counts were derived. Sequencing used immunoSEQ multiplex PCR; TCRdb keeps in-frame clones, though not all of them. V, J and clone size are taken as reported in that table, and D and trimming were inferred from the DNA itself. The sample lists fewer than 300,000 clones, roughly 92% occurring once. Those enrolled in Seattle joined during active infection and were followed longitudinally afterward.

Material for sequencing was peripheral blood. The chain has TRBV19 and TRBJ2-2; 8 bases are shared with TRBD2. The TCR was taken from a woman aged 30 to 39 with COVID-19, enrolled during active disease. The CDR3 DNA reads TGTGCCAGTAGTATAGTAGGGACTAGAAGTACCGGGGAGCTGTTTTTT. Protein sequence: CASSIVGTRSTGELFF.